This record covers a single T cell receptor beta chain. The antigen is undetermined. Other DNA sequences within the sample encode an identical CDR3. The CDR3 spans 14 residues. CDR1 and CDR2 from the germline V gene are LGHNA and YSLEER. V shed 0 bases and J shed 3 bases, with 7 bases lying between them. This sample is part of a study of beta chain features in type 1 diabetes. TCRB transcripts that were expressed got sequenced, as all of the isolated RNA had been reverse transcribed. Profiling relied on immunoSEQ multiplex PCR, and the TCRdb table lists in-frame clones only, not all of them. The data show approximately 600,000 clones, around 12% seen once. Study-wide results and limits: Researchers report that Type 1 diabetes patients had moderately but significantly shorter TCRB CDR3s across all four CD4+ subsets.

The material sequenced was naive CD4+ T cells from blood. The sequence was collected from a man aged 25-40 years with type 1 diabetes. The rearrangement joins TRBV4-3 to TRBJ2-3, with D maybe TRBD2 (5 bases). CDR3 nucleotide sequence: TGCGCCAGCAGCCAAGACGGAGGAACAGATACGCAGTATTTT. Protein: CASSQDGGTDTQYF.